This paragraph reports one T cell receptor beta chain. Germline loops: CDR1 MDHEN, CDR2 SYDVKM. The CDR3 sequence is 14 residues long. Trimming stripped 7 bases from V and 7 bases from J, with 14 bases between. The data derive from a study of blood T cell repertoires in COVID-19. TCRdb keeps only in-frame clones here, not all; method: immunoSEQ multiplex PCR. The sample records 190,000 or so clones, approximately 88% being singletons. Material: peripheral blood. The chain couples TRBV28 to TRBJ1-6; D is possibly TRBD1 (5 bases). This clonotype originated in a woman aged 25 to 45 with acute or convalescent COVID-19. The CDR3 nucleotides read TGTGCCAGCAATAGAGGTAGGGGCAATTCACCCCTCCACTTT. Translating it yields CASNRGRGNSPLHF.